This record concerns one TCR beta chain sequence. The sample belongs to a study of blood T cell repertoires in COVID-19. The V gene end was trimmed by 4 bases and the J gene end by 16 bases; junction bases not matched to a gene: 8. Germline values: CDR1 SGDLS, CDR2 YYNGEE. The CDR3 has 12 residues. Assay used: immunoSEQ multiplex PCR; TCRdb lists only in-frame clones, some missing. This table holds 150,000 or so clones, around 84% found once. The source material was peripheral blood. This TCR was recovered from a woman aged 45-60 years with acute or convalescent COVID-19. This chain links TRBV9 with TRBJ1-6; TRBD1 aligns across 7 bases. The CDR3 is CASSTPGQRLHF. CDR3 sequence (DNA): TGTGCCAGCAGCACCCCGGGACAGCGTCTCCACTTT.